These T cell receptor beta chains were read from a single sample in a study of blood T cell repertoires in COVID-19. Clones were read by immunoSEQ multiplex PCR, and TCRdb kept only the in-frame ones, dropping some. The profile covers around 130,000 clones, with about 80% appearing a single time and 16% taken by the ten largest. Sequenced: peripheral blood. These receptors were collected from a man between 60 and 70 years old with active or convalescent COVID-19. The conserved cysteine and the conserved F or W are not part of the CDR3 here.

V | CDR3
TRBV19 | ASSKGDRPDTEAF
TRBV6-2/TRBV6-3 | ASSWGGSGRTYEQY
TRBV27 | ASSFTGQFGETQY
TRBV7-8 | ASSVRQGWYEQY
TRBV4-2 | ASSQAAGQRYNEQF
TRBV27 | ASSSFDNEQF
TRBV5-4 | ASSRTGRETQY
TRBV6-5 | ASRRQGGTEAF
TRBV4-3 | ASSHGHYNSPLH
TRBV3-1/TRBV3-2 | ASSPQRGHNEQF
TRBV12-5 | ASGLGTGAGIPYNEQF
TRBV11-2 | ASSLRTSGYEQY
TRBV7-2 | ASSIRQGGSTEAF
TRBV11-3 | ASSLSGTEQY
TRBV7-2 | ASSFRDWSSYNEQF
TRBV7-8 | ASSLAGHVTDTQY
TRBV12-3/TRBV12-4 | ASVVAGSGELF
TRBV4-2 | ASSQVVRLARETSYEQY
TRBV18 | ASSPTGLIHEKLF
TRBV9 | ASSAGTVPYEQY
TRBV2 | ASSDWADIHTEAF
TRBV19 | ASSIGDTQY
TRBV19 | ASSIQTSGSGETQY
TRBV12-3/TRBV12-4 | ASSFGDTIY